This T cell receptor beta chain was captured by sequencing in a study of graft-versus-host responses after intestinal transplantation (dated by TCRdb to about 2021). For context, the study as a whole: The transplants that recipients got were multivisceral, liver-intestinal, or isolated intestinal. Every recipient was given anti-thymocyte globulin induction, then maintenance tacrolimus and steroids for around three years. After intestinal transplantation, graft-versus-host and host-versus-graft alloreactive T cell clones in the graft, circulation and bone marrow were tracked using bulk TCR-beta CDR3 sequencing. To identify alloreactive clones, pre-transplant mixed lymphocyte reaction products were sequenced and then compared with unstimulated pre-transplant donor and recipient T cells. A cohort of about 26 intestinal transplant recipients, including one retransplant, was enrolled, and a few patients lacking pretransplant specimens were excluded. A peak of at least 4% donor T cells among recipient peripheral blood mononuclear cells was the definition used for donor T cell macrochimerism. Instead of going to the commercial service, samples from a few later patients were sequenced in-house on an Illumina MiSeq and processed with MiXCR.

The CDR3 starts with the cysteine, ends with the phenylalanine, and has 16 residues. The read is trimmed to its CDR3 DNA, 48 bases read in frame from base 1. CDR1 and CDR2 are drawn from the germline V gene: LGHNA, YNFKEQ. The V and J ends are trimmed by 0 bases and 8 bases, leaving 19 bases between them. In light of the paper, this sample's time point label describes: cells obtained before transplantation from donor or recipient. CD3+CD4+ and CD3+CD8+ populations were FACS-sorted from unstimulated pre-transplant donor and recipient cells taken from spleen or lymph nodes. Concerning this clone itself: This receptor's antigen is unknown. Qualities for individual bases were not recorded, and no much larger clone is one base off.

The paper as a whole reports these results and caveats: Patients with donor T cell macrochimerism had high GvH to HvG T cell clonal ratios in their allografts. Early after transplant, peak levels of circulating GvH clones were found to be associated with declines in HvG clones. The conclusions were limited by the relatively low number and heterogeneity of the intestinal transplant patients. GvH clones turned up in recipient bone marrow, with some appearing earlier in ileal mucosa or blood, a pattern consistent with an intestinal mucosal origin.

Libraries were constructed by the immunoSEQ multiplex PCR assay. In most patients, genomic DNA was isolated using the Qiagen DNeasy Blood and Tissue Kit and sent frozen to Adaptive Biotechnologies for TCR sequencing. For most patients, high-throughput TCR-beta CDR3 sequencing of genomic DNA was performed by Adaptive Biotechnologies. The paper's data handling went like this. TCR sequencing data for 18 patients were retrieved from Adaptive's ImmunoSEQ software; a few other patients were processed with MiXCR and VDJtools. To correct CD4 versus CD8 sorting errors, sequences present in both subsets at a frequency ratio below 5:1 were removed. CDR3 nucleotide sequences shared between donor and recipient were removed because the origin of such sequences could not be assigned. To be classed as alloreactive, a clone needed at least 2-fold expansion over unstimulated cells and a minimum CFSE-low frequency of 0.002% (template counts) or 0.001% (read counts). A clone was considered mappable if detected in the sequenced pre-transplant spleen, lymph node, or MLR CFSE-low populations of the donor or recipient. The cumulative frequency of alloreactive clones was calculated as a percentage of all sequences, weighted by copy number. Not all clones reach the TCRdb copy of this immuneACCESS table, which keeps in-frame sequences only. Checked studies attribute under half of the gap to unresolved V genes and leave the rest unexplained. That table gives V, J and clone size, and the DNA gave D and trimming. The sample profile shows around 110,000 clones; 90% to 95% of them were found once. Of the sample, about 0.2% is held by the ten largest clones.

This specimen was unstimulated CD4+ T cells sorted from spleen or lymph node cells, taken before transplant. The TCR sequence derives from a human donor who was the organ donor for an intestinal transplant. Here the chain combines TRBV4-2 and TRBJ1-2; the D segment could be TRBD1, given 6 matching bases. The DNA sequence is as follows: TGTGCCAGCAGCCAAGACCTAATTGGTACAGGGAAAGGCTACACCTTC. The translation is CASSQDLIGTGKGYTF.